Following are 21 T cell receptor beta chains from one sample sequenced in a study of shared clonotypes between healthy human individuals. Here immunoSEQ multiplex PCR was the method, and the copy in TCRdb shows in-frame clones only, minus some. The sample lists hundreds of thousands of clones; 97% were seen once. The sequenced material came from naive CD4+ T cells sorted from blood. The subset denotes: CD45RA+ positively selected. The receptors shown here come from a woman aged 25 to 45 in good health.

The rearrangement links TRBV5-6 to TRBJ1-1; a possible D gene is TRBD1 (6 bases). The CDR3 is made up of 14 amino acids. The germline V gene encodes CDR1 SGHDT and CDR2 YYEEEE. Trimming stripped 1 base from V and 6 bases from J, with 13 bases between. The CDR3: CASSLPRGPAEAFF. The CDR3, as DNA: TGTGCCAGCAGCTTGCCCAGGGGCCCAGCTGAAGCTTTCTTT.

The gene calls are TRBV4-1 and TRBJ2-3; possible D gene TRBD2, 6 bases. CDR1 and CDR2 (germline): MGHRA, YSYEKL. This CDR3 spans 18 amino acids. V was trimmed by 3 bases and J by 3 bases, leaving 22 bases between them. The chain's CDR3 is CASSHKSRVLSGTDTQYF. The DNA of the CDR3 is TGCGCCAGCAGCCACAAGTCAAGGGTGCTGAGCGGGACAGATACGCAGTATTTT.

V usage is TRBV28 and J usage is TRBJ2-3; 7 bases are shared with TRBD2. This CDR3 spans 15 amino acids. Trimming removed 6 bases from V and 4 bases from J; junction bases left unmatched: 10. Per the germline V gene, CDR1 is MDHEN and CDR2 is SYDVKM. CDR3 coding DNA: TGTGCCAGCAGGCCAGGGAGCGGGGAGTCAGATACGCAGTATTTT. It encodes CASRPGSGESDTQYF.

This clone is a singleton in its sample. This chain joins TRBV7-2 and TRBJ2-4; no clear D gene. Germline V lookup: CDR1 SGHTA, CDR2 FQGNSA. Trimming took off 4 bases at V and 7 bases at J, with 11 bases between the two ends. The CDR3 has 13 amino acids. CDR3 nucleotides: TGTGCCAGCAGCTATGGCCTTATGAACATTCAGTACTTC. This sequence encodes CASSYGLMNIQYF.

The chain uses TRBV27 and TRBJ2-5; D is perhaps TRBD1 or TRBD2 (5 bases each). V was clipped by 6 bases and J by 5 bases, with 22 bases between them. This CDR3 has 16 amino acids. CDR1 is MNHEY and CDR2 is SMNVEV in the germline V gene (reference sequence). The CDR3 reads CASRGGGASRRETQYF. In nucleotides, the CDR3 is TGTGCCAGCAGGGGTGGGGGTGCGTCCCGAAGGGAGACCCAGTACTTC.

This chain connects TRBV30 to TRBJ2-1; D call uncertain. The CDR3 covers 15 residues. Trimming stripped 5 bases from V and 4 bases from J, with 18 bases between. CDR1 GTSNPN and CDR2 SVGIG come from the germline V gene (reference sequence). CDR3 protein: CAWATEVWGYNEQFF. For the CDR3, the DNA is TGTGCCTGGGCCACCGAGGTTTGGGGTTACAATGAGCAGTTCTTC. Variable domain in full (rest from reference TRBV30 and TRBJ2-1): SQTIHQWPATLVQPVGSPLSLECTVEGTSNPNLYWYRQAAGRGLQLLFYSVGIGQISSEVPQNLSASRPQDRQFILSSKKLLLSDSGFYLCAWATEVWGYNEQFFGPGTRLTVL.

The chain joins TRBV10-1 to TRBJ2-7; 8 bases line up with TRBD2. The germline V gene encodes CDR1 WNHNN and CDR2 SYGVQD (reference sequence). The CDR3 is 15 residues long. Trimming cost V 3 bases and J 3 bases; bases outside gene matches: 7. The chain's CDR3 is CASSDPGRALYEQYF. CDR3 coding DNA: TGCGCCAGCAGTGATCCCGGGAGGGCCCTCTACGAGCAGTACTTC.

The chain employs TRBV5-1 and TRBJ2-1, with a possible D match to TRBD2 (5 bases). Trimming left V 5 bases short and J 0 bases short, with 18 bases between. Germline CDR1 is SGHRS and CDR2 is YFSETQ. This CDR3 comprises 17 residues. CDR3 DNA sequence: TGCGCCAGCAGTGGTGGAGCGGTGCGGAGCTCCTACAATGAGCAGTTCTTC. Translated: CASSGGAVRSSYNEQFF.

This chain joins TRBV4-1 and TRBJ2-5; 9 positions match TRBD2. The germline CDR1 and CDR2 sequences are MGHRA and YSYEKL. This CDR3 comprises 16 residues. J was trimmed by 5 bases and V by 3 bases; bases with no gene match: 10. CDR3 loop: CASSQAPASGKETQYF. The DNA of the CDR3 is TGCGCCAGCAGCCAGGCCCCAGCTAGCGGGAAGGAGACCCAGTACTTC.

This chain links TRBV28 with TRBJ2-2, with D perhaps matching TRBD2 (5 bases). The V end lost 2 bases, the J end lost 5 bases, and 6 bases lay between the germline ends. CDR1 is MDHEN, CDR2 SYDVKM, per germline. The CDR3 extends over 13 amino acids. The CDR3 here is CASSLSGTGELFF. CDR3 coding DNA: TGTGCCAGCAGTTTAAGCGGAACCGGGGAGCTGTTTTTT.

V usage is TRBV7-9 and J usage is TRBJ2-5, with 8 positions matching TRBD1. Judging by the DNA end, TRBJ2-7 fits better; the J call may be wrong. Looked up from germline, CDR1 is SEHNR and CDR2 is FQNEAQ (reference sequence). This CDR3 is 14 amino acids long. CDR3 bases: TGTGCCAGCAGCGTGGGACAGGCCACCTACGAGCAGTACTTC. Amino acids: CASSVGQATYEQYF.

This clone has a single count. The V and J genes are TRBV7-8 and TRBJ2-7; 10 bases align to TRBD2. Germline V gene sequence: CDR1 SGHVS, CDR2 FQNEAQ. The ends lost 4 bases at V and 9 bases at J; junction bases unmatched: 9. This CDR3 is built from 14 residues. DNA for the CDR3: TGTGCCAGCAGCTCAAGCGGGAGGGCCCTCGGGCAGTACTTC. Translated, it gives CASSSSGRALGQYF.

This chain joins TRBV7-2 and TRBJ2-4, with TRBD1 matching 7 bases. Germline V gene sequence: CDR1 SGHTA, CDR2 FQGNSA. J was trimmed by 7 bases and V by 1 base; bases with no gene match: 10. The CDR3 runs to 16 residues. The CDR3 loop is CASSLVPGTAVNIQYF. The CDR3 bases are TGTGCCAGCAGCTTAGTACCCGGGACAGCGGTTAACATTCAGTACTTC.

CDR3 nucleotide sequence: TGTGCCAGCAGTTTCCCAGTGGGGAGCTCCTACGAGCAGTACTTC. This sequence encodes CASSFPVGSSYEQYF. The chain joins TRBV28 to TRBJ2-7, with a possible D match to TRBD2 (5 bases). The germline V gene encodes CDR1 MDHEN and CDR2 SYDVKM. The V end lost 3 bases, the J end lost 0 bases, and 12 bases lay between the germline ends. The CDR3 loop spans 15 amino acids.

Note on this clone: This same CDR3 is encoded by further DNA sequences in the sample. J is TRBJ2-7 and V is TRBV18, with TRBD1 matching 9 bases. V lost 3 bases to trimming and J lost 3 bases; unmatched junction nucleotides: 3. Germline lookup yields CDR1 KGHSH and CDR2 LQKENI. The CDR3 covers 14 residues. CDR3 nucleotide sequence: TGTGCCAGCTCACCTGAGACAGGGGGCTACGAGCAGTACTTC. This translates into CASSPETGGYEQYF.

The gene calls are TRBV10-3 and TRBJ2-7; the D gene is possibly TRBD1 (5 bases). In germline, CDR1 is ENHRY, CDR2 SYGVKD. This CDR3 is 15 amino acids long. V lost 5 bases and J lost 0, with 14 bases in between. The CDR3 region has the DNA TGTGCCATCAGTTGGGGCAGCCGAAGCTCCTACGAGCAGTACTTC. It yields the protein CAISWGSRSSYEQYF.

V gene TRBV15 combines with J gene TRBJ1-2, with a tentative D call TRBD1 (5 bases). Germline CDR1 reads LNHNV; CDR2 reads YYDKDF (reference sequence). The CDR3 length is 16 residues. Trimming removed 1 base from V and 2 bases from J, with 14 bases in between. CDR3 sequence (DNA): TGTGCCACCAGCAGAGTAATCGGGACTACAAACTATGGCTACACCTTC. This translates into CATSRVIGTTNYGYTF.

This chain connects TRBV7-2 to TRBJ1-1; no reliable D call. The CDR3 spans 11 residues. V lost 0 bases and J 11 bases, leaving 7 bases between the germline ends. Germline values: CDR1 SGHTA, CDR2 FQGNSA. The CDR3 nucleotides read TGTGCCAGCAGCTTAGCGCCGACCGCTTTCTTT. This codes for CASSLAPTAFF.

The rearrangement joins TRBV29-1 to TRBJ1-2, with no clear D. Germline V CDR1 and CDR2: SQVTM, ANQGSEA. The CDR3 has 14 amino acids. Trimming cost V 0 bases and J 10 bases, with 18 bases left between them. The CDR3 protein is CSVEDLGRVFDYTF. For the CDR3, the DNA is TGCAGCGTTGAAGATCTTGGGAGGGTTTTTGACTACACCTTC.

On this clone: Possible read error: a much larger clone is one base away. This rearrangement joins TRBV27 to TRBJ1-1, with D perhaps matching TRBD1 (6 bases). This CDR3 contains 14 residues. Germline-derived CDR1 and CDR2 are MNHEY and SMNVEV (reference sequence). CDR3 bases: TGTGTCAGCAGTTTATCTCCAGGGGACACTGAAGCTTTCTTT. This translates into CVSSLSPGDTEAFF.

This clone appeared a single time. The rearrangement joins TRBV5-1 to TRBJ2-7, with a weak D call TRBD2 (5 bases). V lost 5 bases and J lost 2, with 14 bases in between. This CDR3 contains 14 residues. The germline CDR1 and CDR2 sequences are SGHRS and YFSETQ. CDR3 in amino acids: CASSPDGGPYEQYF. In DNA form, the CDR3 reads TGCGCCAGCAGTCCCGATGGAGGACCCTACGAGCAGTACTTC.